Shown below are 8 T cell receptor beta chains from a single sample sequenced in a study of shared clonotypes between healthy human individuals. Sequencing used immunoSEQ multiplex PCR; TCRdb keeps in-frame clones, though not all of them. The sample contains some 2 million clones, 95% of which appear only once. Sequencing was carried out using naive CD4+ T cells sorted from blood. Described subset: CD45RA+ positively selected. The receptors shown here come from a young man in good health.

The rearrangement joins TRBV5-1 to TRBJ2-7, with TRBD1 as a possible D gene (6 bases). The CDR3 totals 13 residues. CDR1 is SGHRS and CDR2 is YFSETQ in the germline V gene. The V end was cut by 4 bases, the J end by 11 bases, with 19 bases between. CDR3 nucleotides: TGCGCCAGCAGCAACCCACAGGGTTCTAAGGAGTACTTC. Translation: CASSNPQGSKEYF.

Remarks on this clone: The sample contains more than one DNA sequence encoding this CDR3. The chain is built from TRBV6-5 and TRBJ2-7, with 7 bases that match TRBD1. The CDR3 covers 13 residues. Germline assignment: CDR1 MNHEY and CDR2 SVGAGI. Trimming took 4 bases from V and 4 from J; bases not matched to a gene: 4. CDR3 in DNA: TGTGCCAGCAGTTTGGGGACAGTATACGAGCAGTACTTC. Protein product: CASSLGTVYEQYF.

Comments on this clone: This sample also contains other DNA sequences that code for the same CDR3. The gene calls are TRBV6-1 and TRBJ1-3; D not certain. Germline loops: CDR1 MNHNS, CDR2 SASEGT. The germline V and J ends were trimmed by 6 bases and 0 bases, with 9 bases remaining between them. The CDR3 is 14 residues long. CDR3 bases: TGTGCCAGCAGGGCCGGAGGCTCTGGAAACACCATATATTTT. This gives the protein CASRAGGSGNTIYF.

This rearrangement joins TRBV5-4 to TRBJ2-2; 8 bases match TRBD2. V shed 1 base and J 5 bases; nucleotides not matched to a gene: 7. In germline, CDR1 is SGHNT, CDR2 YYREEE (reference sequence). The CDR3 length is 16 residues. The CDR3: CASSLIAGGGTGELFF. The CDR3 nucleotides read TGTGCCAGCAGCTTGATCGCGGGAGGAGGAACCGGGGAGCTGTTTTTT.

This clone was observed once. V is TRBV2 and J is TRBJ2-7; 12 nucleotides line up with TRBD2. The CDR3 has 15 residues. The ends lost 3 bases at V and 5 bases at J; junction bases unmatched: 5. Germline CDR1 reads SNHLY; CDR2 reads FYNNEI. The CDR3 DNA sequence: TGTGCCAGCAGTGAGGCTAGCGGGAGGGCTGACGAGCAGTACTTC. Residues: CASSEASGRADEQYF.

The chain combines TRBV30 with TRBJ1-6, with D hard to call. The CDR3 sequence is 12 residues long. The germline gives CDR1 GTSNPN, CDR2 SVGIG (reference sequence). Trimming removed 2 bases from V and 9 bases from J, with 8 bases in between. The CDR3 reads CAWSSYGSPLHF. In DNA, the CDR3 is TGTGCCTGGAGTAGTTACGGTTCACCCCTCCACTTT. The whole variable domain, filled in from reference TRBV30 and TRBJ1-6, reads SQTIHQWPATLVQPVGSPLSLECTVEGTSNPNLYWYRQAAGRGLQLLFYSVGIGQISSEVPQNLSASRPQDRQFILSSKKLLLSDSGFYLCAWSSYGSPLHFGNGTRLTVT.

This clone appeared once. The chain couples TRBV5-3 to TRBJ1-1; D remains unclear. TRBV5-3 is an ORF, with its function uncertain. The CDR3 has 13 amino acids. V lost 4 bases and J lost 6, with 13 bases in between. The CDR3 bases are TGTGCCAGAAGCCTTCCGGGTGGCCCTGAAGCTTTCTTT. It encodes CARSLPGGPEAFF.

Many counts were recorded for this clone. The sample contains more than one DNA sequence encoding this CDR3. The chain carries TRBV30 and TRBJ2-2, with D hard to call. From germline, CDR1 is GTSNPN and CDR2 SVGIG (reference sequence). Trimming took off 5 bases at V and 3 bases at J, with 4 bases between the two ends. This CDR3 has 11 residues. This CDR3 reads CAWAYTGELFF. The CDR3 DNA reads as TGTGCCTGGGCCTACACCGGGGAGCTGTTTTTT.